The 21 T cell receptor beta chains in this list originate from one sample, sequenced in a study of blood T cell repertoires in COVID-19. Only in-frame clones appear in the TCRdb table, and some are missing; sequencing was by immunoSEQ multiplex PCR. This table has about 82,000 clones, around 80% appearing once. The specimen was peripheral blood. These receptors all stem from a woman in her thirties or forties with active or convalescent COVID-19.

The gene calls are TRBV6-5 and TRBJ2-7, with D perhaps matching TRBD2 (6 bases). The length of the CDR3 is 14 residues. Trimming cost V 11 bases and J 3 bases, with 20 bases left between them. CDR1 is MNHEY and CDR2 is SVGAGI in the germline V gene. In nucleotides, the CDR3 is TGTGCCCCTTTGGGGACTCAGCTCAACTACGAGCAGTACTTC. It translates to CAPLGTQLNYEQYF.

This clone was seen a handful of times. V is TRBV5-4 and J is TRBJ2-7; 7 positions agree with TRBD2. This CDR3 is 14 amino acids long. Per the germline V gene, CDR1 is SGHNT and CDR2 is YYREEE (reference sequence). Germline trimming cut 1 base from V and 3 bases from J; bases unmatched to any gene: 4. The CDR3 protein is CASSLNAGVYEQYF. In DNA, the CDR3 is TGTGCCAGCAGCTTGAACGCGGGAGTCTACGAGCAGTACTTC. The variable domain in full, completed from reference TRBV5-4 and TRBJ2-7, reads ETGVTQSPTHLIKTRGQQVTLRCSSQSGHNTVSWYQQALGQGPQFIFQYYREEENGRGNFPPRFSGLQFPNYSSELNVNALELDDSALYLCASSLNAGVYEQYFGPGTRLTVT.

This chain joins TRBV5-4 and TRBJ2-3; TRBD2 agrees at 10 bases. V trimming: 1 base; J trimming: 0 bases; junction bases outside the gene matches: 2. This CDR3 spans 16 amino acids. Germline V lookup: CDR1 SGHNT, CDR2 YYREEE (reference sequence). Here the CDR3 DNA reads TGTGCCAGCAGCTTGCGGGGACTAGCGAGCACAGATACGCAGTATTTT. Its protein is CASSLRGLASTDTQYF.

The J gene is TRBJ2-1, the V gene TRBV28, with D perhaps TRBD2 (6 bases). V lost 3 bases and J 6 bases, leaving 12 bases between the germline ends. Germline CDR1 and CDR2: MDHEN and SYDVKM. The CDR3 contains 14 residues. The CDR3 loop is CASSLSSEVNEQFF. The CDR3 nucleotides are TGTGCCAGCAGTTTGTCTAGCGAAGTCAATGAGCAGTTCTTC.

The J gene is TRBJ1-6, the V gene TRBV5-1, with 8 bases aligning to TRBD1. V was pared by 4 bases and J by 3 bases, with 15 bases of the junction left unmatched. The CDR3 is 19 residues long. The germline gives CDR1 SGHRS, CDR2 YFSETQ. In nucleotides, the CDR3 is TGCGCCAGCAGCCCCGACAGGGGTTCGTCCTGGAACTATAATTCACCCCTCCACTTT. This gives the protein CASSPDRGSSWNYNSPLHF.

The J gene is TRBJ2-7, the V gene TRBV5-4, with D possibly being TRBD1 (7 bases). With 4 bases removed from V and 2 bases from J, the gap between germline ends came to 10 bases. Per the germline V gene, CDR1 is SGHNT and CDR2 is YYREEE (reference sequence). The CDR3 has 13 residues. CDR3 protein: CASSGGTAYEQYF. The CDR3 DNA follows: TGTGCCAGCAGCGGGGGGACAGCCTACGAGCAGTACTTC.

The rearrangement uses TRBV19 and TRBJ1-4; 8 bases map to TRBD1. The CDR3 totals 15 residues. Trimming took 6 bases from V and 1 from J; bases not matched to a gene: 4. Germline values: CDR1 LNHDA, CDR2 SQIVND (reference sequence). Here the CDR3 reads CASSLGQGTNEKLFF. The DNA of the CDR3 is TGTGCCAGTAGCCTAGGACAGGGAACTAATGAAAAACTGTTTTTT.

The chain is built from TRBV20-1 and TRBJ2-1, with 12 bases that match TRBD2. The V gene's germline CDR1 is DFQATT and CDR2 SNEGSKA (reference sequence). Unmatched junction bases numbered 11, after V lost 3 bases and J lost 8 bases. The CDR3 is 16 amino acids. This CDR3 is CSASSPGLAGLDEQFF. The CDR3 DNA reads TGCAGTGCTAGTAGCCCAGGACTAGCGGGATTGGATGAGCAGTTCTTC.

The CDR3 spells CASFQRKPGGTAGELFF. The CDR3 coding sequence is TGTGCCAGCTTCCAAAGAAAGCCGGGAGGAACAGCCGGGGAGCTGTTTTTT. The genes are TRBV28 and TRBJ2-2; 7 nucleotides agree with TRBD2. The CDR3 length is 17 residues. The germline V gene has CDR1 MDHEN and CDR2 SYDVKM. The ends lost 8 bases at V and 6 bases at J; junction bases unmatched: 18.

The chain uses TRBV9 and TRBJ1-2; the D gene is possibly TRBD1 (6 bases). CDR1 is SGDLS, CDR2 YYNGEE, per germline. This CDR3 is 13 amino acids long. Trimming left V 0 bases short and J 13 bases short, with 16 bases between. The CDR3 here is CASSVGLNREGTF. CDR3 DNA: TGTGCCAGCAGCGTAGGGCTCAACAGGGAAGGCACCTTC. Variable domain in full (rest from reference TRBV9 and TRBJ1-2): DSGVTQTPKHLITATGQRVTLRCSPRSGDLSVYWYQQSLDQGLQFLIQYYNGEERAKGNILERFSAQQFPDLHSELNLSSLELGDSALYFCASSVGLNREGTFGSGTRLTVV.

The chain joins TRBV19 to TRBJ2-7; tentative D call: TRBD1 (7 bases). Trimming cost V 5 bases and J 3 bases, with 14 bases left between them. CDR3 length: 14 amino acids. Germline V CDR1 and CDR2: LNHDA, SQIVND (reference sequence). The CDR3 is CASSPQGGYYEQYF. CDR3 sequence (DNA): TGTGCCAGTAGTCCCCAGGGGGGTTACTACGAGCAGTACTTC.

The sample holds one count of this clone. This sequence joins TRBV27 and TRBJ1-6; no clear D. V was cut by 0 bases and J by 0 bases, with 6 bases left in between. CDR1 MNHEY and CDR2 SMNVEV come from the germline V gene (reference sequence). This CDR3 is built from 16 residues. CDR3 protein: CASSLSLSSYNSPLHF. In DNA, the CDR3 is TGTGCCAGCAGTTTATCGTTGAGCTCCTATAATTCACCCCTCCACTTT.

The chain joins TRBV27 to TRBJ1-2, with 10 nucleotides matching TRBD1. Germline loops: CDR1 MNHEY, CDR2 SMNVEV (reference sequence). The CDR3 totals 15 residues. With 4 bases clipped from V and 4 bases from J, the junction kept 6 bases outside the gene matches. The CDR3 DNA is TGTGCCAGCAGTTGGGCGGGACAGGGGACCTATGGCTACACCTTC. It specifies CASSWAGQGTYGYTF.

The chain links TRBV11-2 to TRBJ2-7; TRBD2 aligns across 12 bases. Germline CDR1 and CDR2: SGHAT and FQNNGV. The CDR3 totals 16 residues. J gave up 7 bases and V 7 bases, and 14 bases lay outside the gene matches. The CDR3 here is CASTKETGTSGQEQYF. The CDR3 DNA reads as TGTGCCAGCACCAAAGAGACCGGGACTAGCGGGCAAGAGCAGTACTTC.

The chain combines TRBV7-8 with TRBJ2-7, with D perhaps matching TRBD1 (6 bases). V dropped 5 bases and J dropped 4 bases, with 9 bases sitting between them. Germline V lookup: CDR1 SGHVS, CDR2 FQNEAQ. This CDR3 is 12 amino acids long. CDR3 region: CASSQGGYEQYF. The CDR3 region has the DNA TGTGCCAGCAGCCAAGGGGGTTACGAGCAGTACTTC.

The rearrangement joins TRBV28 to TRBJ2-7, with 10 positions matching TRBD2. J was trimmed by 6 bases and V by 3 bases; bases with no gene match: 8. The CDR3 runs to 15 residues. CDR1 MDHEN and CDR2 SYDVKM come from the germline V gene. CDR3 sequence: CASSFTKREGAEQYF. For the CDR3, the DNA is TGTGCCAGCAGTTTTACTAAGCGGGAGGGGGCCGAGCAGTACTTC. The full variable domain, completed using reference TRBV28 and TRBJ2-7, is DVKVTQSSRYLVKRTGEKVFLECVQDMDHENMFWYRQDPGLGLRLIYFSYDVKMKEKGDIPEGYSVSREKKERFSLILESASTNQTSMYLCASSFTKREGAEQYFGPGTRLTVT.

The chain uses TRBV5-1 and TRBJ2-7, with 8 bases matching TRBD1. CDR3 length equals 14 residues. The V and J ends lost 2 bases and 5 bases, in that order; junction bases with no gene match: 6. Germline values: CDR1 SGHRS, CDR2 YFSETQ. The CDR3 DNA reads as TGCGCCAGCAGCTTAGACAGGGGAAATGACGAGCAGTACTTC. Protein sequence: CASSLDRGNDEQYF.

This chain uses TRBV10-3 with TRBJ2-5; TRBD2 agrees at 8 bases. The junction had 8 bases not matched to a gene; V was cut back by 3 bases and J by 2 bases. The germline CDR1 and CDR2 sequences are ENHRY and SYGVKD. The CDR3 totals 16 residues. The chain's CDR3 is CAISDPGGFGQETQYF. The CDR3 region has the DNA TGTGCCATCAGTGACCCGGGGGGGTTCGGGCAAGAGACCCAGTACTTC.

This clone showed up just once. J is TRBJ2-5 and V is TRBV11-2; D perhaps matches TRBD2 (5 bases). The CDR3 totals 15 residues. Germline values: CDR1 SGHAT, CDR2 FQNNGV. Trimming took off 4 bases at V and 5 bases at J, with 17 bases between the two ends. The CDR3 bases are TGTGCCAGCAGCTCCCGGATCGGGTCGGGGGAGACCCAGTACTTC. It encodes CASSSRIGSGETQYF.

The CDR3: CASSYPPGESTNEKLFF. Written as DNA, the CDR3 is TGTGCCAGCAGTTACCCCCCCGGAGAGTCCACTAATGAAAAACTGTTTTTT. The chain joins TRBV6-2 or TRBV6-3 to TRBJ1-4; no firm D call. CDR3 size: 17 residues. Trimming removed 2 bases from V and 2 bases from J, with 15 bases in between. Looked up from germline, CDR1 is MNHEY and CDR2 is SVGEGT.

V gene TRBV5-1 combines with J gene TRBJ2-7; possible D gene TRBD2, 6 bases. The germline V gene encodes CDR1 SGHRS and CDR2 YFSETQ. Trimming took off 6 bases at V and 9 bases at J, with 22 bases between the two ends. The CDR3 consists of 14 residues. Written as DNA, the CDR3 is TGCGCCAGCAACTCGGGGGAACCCCTCGACAGGCAGTACTTC. This codes for CASNSGEPLDRQYF. The full variable domain, its missing parts supplied by reference TRBV5-1 and TRBJ2-7, is KAGVTQTPRYLIKTRGQQVTLSCSPISGHRSVSWYQQTPGQGLQFLFEYFSETQRNKGNFPGRFSGRQFSNSRSEMNVSTLELGDSALYLCASNSGEPLDRQYFGPGTRLTVT.